Below, one T cell receptor beta chain is given with its context. Germline CDR1 reads GTSNPN; CDR2 reads SVGIG (reference sequence). The CDR3 runs 15 residues. The junction had 8 bases not matched to a gene; V was cut back by 3 bases and J by 4 bases. The sample is drawn from a study of blood T cell repertoires in COVID-19. In the study overall: The analysed material was cDNA or gDNA that came from T cells, B-cell-depleted T cells, or PBMCs.

The table came from immunoSEQ multiplex PCR; TCRdb's copy has only in-frame clones and leaves some out. The sample lists 150,000 to 200,000 clones, roughly 80% seen once, with about 13% in the top ten. The sample taken for sequencing was peripheral blood. V and J are TRBV30 and TRBJ2-3, with 9 bases matching TRBD2. This receptor was taken from a man aged 50-59 years who had recovered from COVID-19. The CDR3 reads CAWRDPGLAADTQYF. The CDR3 DNA reads TGTGCCTGGAGAGATCCGGGACTAGCAGCAGATACGCAGTATTTT.